This is a list of T cell receptor beta chains from one sample in a study of cytomegalovirus exposure and HLA in healthy donors. Sequencing used immunoSEQ multiplex PCR; TCRdb keeps in-frame clones, though not all of them. The sample consists of 250,000 to 350,000 clones, 70% to 90% of them appearing once. Sequencing was done on a sample of PBMCs. These receptors originate from a woman between 18 and 29 years old in good health and CMV-seronegative. Each CDR3 is given with its conserved first and last residue. Each record gives: J gene, V gene, D gene, CDR3 protein, CDR3 DNA. D genes are given only for firm matches.

TRBJ1-2 | TRBV5-1 | . | CASSRTVDAYGYTF | TGCGCCAGCAGCCGAACAGTAGATGCCTATGGCTACACCTTC
TRBJ1-5 | TRBV25-1 | . | CASSELGGQPQHF | TGTGCCAGCAGTGAATTGGGGGGTCAGCCCCAGCATTTT
TRBJ1-2 | TRBV19 | . | CASTTYGGAKRMGSYGYTF | TGTGCCAGTACCACCTACGGGGGGGCAAAGCGCATGGGTAGCTATGGCTACACCTTC
TRBJ2-7 | TRBV5-6 | TRBD1 | CASSWDSLSYEQYF | TGTGCCAGCAGCTGGGACAGTCTGTCCTACGAGCAGTACTTC
TRBJ1-2 | TRBV11-2 | . | CASSETGSGYTF | TGTGCCAGCAGCGAGACAGGTTCAGGCTACACCTTC
TRBJ1-4 | TRBV6-6 | . | CASSKAAREKLFF | TGTGCCAGCAGTAAAGCGGCCCGGGAAAAACTGTTTTTT
TRBJ1-1 | TRBV6-6 | . | CASSPTPDRNTEAFF | TGTGCCAGCAGCCCTACCCCGGACAGGAACACTGAAGCTTTCTTT
TRBJ1-6 | TRBV19 | . | CASSIRGYRSPLHF | TGTGCCAGTAGTATAAGAGGGTATCGTTCACCCCTCCACTTT
TRBJ2-7 | TRBV19 | . | CASSNQAGYEQYF | TGTGCCAGTAGTAACCAAGCGGGCTACGAGCAGTACTTC
TRBJ2-1 | TRBV9 | . | CASSVEGVALVEQFF | TGTGCCAGCAGCGTAGAAGGGGTAGCTCTGGTTGAGCAGTTCTTC
TRBJ1-2 | TRBV7-6 | TRBD1 | CASSSRTGRDGYTF | TGTGCCAGCAGCTCAAGGACAGGGCGCGATGGCTACACCTTC
TRBJ2-7 | TRBV29-1 | TRBD1 | CSVVGQGSSYEQYF | TGCAGCGTTGTGGGACAGGGGTCTAGCTACGAGCAGTACTTC